One sample yielded the 29 T cell receptor beta chains listed below, sequenced in a study of shared clonotypes between healthy human individuals. The data were produced by immunoSEQ multiplex PCR, yet TCRdb's version contains in-frame clones alone and is incomplete. The sample has fewer than 1 million clones; about 96% are singletons. Naive CD8 cells, CD45RO-negative and positively selected for CCR7, excluded terminally differentiated effector memory CD45RA+ cells. The specimen sequenced was naive CD8+ T cells sorted from blood. These receptor sequences come from a man aged 25-40 years in good health.

The V and J genes are TRBV13 and TRBJ2-3; D is perhaps TRBD2 (7 bases). This CDR3 comprises 18 residues. Germline V CDR1 and CDR2: PRHDT, FYEKMQ (reference sequence). The V gene lost 4 bases and the J gene lost 0 bases, with 20 bases spanning the gap. The CDR3 reads CASSSRGALSPSTDTQYF. The CDR3 nucleotides are TGTGCCAGCAGCTCACGGGGGGCGCTGAGTCCTAGCACAGATACGCAGTATTTT.

This chain links TRBV5-1 with TRBJ2-2; weak D call: TRBD1 (6 bases). Germline CDR1 reads SGHRS; CDR2 reads YFSETQ. This CDR3 spans 17 amino acids. With 0 bases removed from V and 2 bases from J, the gap between germline ends came to 14 bases. In DNA, the CDR3 is TGCGCCAGCAGCTTGGGGACCGGGACACGTAACACCGGGGAGCTGTTTTTT. This codes for CASSLGTGTRNTGELFF. Looking up the rest from reference TRBV5-1 and TRBJ2-2 gives the full variable domain: KAGVTQTPRYLIKTRGQQVTLSCSPISGHRSVSWYQQTPGQGLQFLFEYFSETQRNKGNFPGRFSGRQFSNSRSEMNVSTLELGDSALYLCASSLGTGTRNTGELFFGEGSRLTVL.

The chain uses TRBV11-2 and TRBJ2-7; unclear D gene. CDR1 and CDR2 from the germline V gene are SGHAT and FQNNGV. Trimming took off 1 base at V and 5 bases at J, with 18 bases between the two ends. The CDR3 is made up of 16 amino acids. The CDR3 nucleotides are TGTGCCAGCAGCTTAGTGACGGAATCAGGAACGGACGAGCAGTACTTC. It encodes CASSLVTESGTDEQYF. The full variable domain, completed using reference TRBV11-2 and TRBJ2-7, is EAGVAQSPRYKIIEKRQSVAFWCNPISGHATLYWYQQILGQGPKLLIQFQNNGVVDDSQLPKDRFSAERLKGVDSTLKIQPAKLEDSAVYLCASSLVTESGTDEQYFGPGTRLTVT.

The chain links TRBV27 to TRBJ2-3; D may be TRBD2 (6 bases). Germline V gene lookup returns CDR1 MNHEY and CDR2 SMNVEV (reference sequence). The CDR3 consists of 15 residues. V was clipped by 6 bases and J by 2 bases, with 15 bases between them. In DNA, the CDR3 is TGTGCCAGCAGCCCCCGGGGGTATTACACAGATACGCAGTATTTT. The encoded protein is CASSPRGYYTDTQYF.

A single count supports this clone. As DNA, the CDR3 is TGTGCCAGCAGTGCTGTTTCGGGACAGAACTATGGCTACACCTTC. Translation gives CASSAVSGQNYGYTF. This rearrangement joins TRBV2 to TRBJ1-2, with 7 bases fitting TRBD1. The germline V gene encodes CDR1 SNHLY and CDR2 FYNNEI. The ends lost 4 bases at V and 2 bases at J; junction bases unmatched: 7. CDR3 length equals 15 residues.

The V and J genes are TRBV13 and TRBJ2-7, with a weak D call TRBD1 (6 bases). V lost 5 bases, J lost 2 bases, and 16 bases lay in between. The CDR3 is 15 amino acids. Per germline, CDR1 PRHDT and CDR2 FYEKMQ (reference sequence). The DNA of the CDR3 is TGTGCCAGCAGCGTTCGGACAGTCCCAACCTACGAGCAGTACTTC. It codes for CASSVRTVPTYEQYF.

The genes are TRBV19 and TRBJ2-7; 9 nucleotides match TRBD2. The CDR3 is made up of 15 amino acids. CDR1 LNHDA and CDR2 SQIVND come from the germline V gene (reference sequence). Trimming removed 1 base from V and 5 bases from J; junction bases left unmatched: 6. The DNA for the CDR3 is TGTGCCAGTAGTATAGCCCCTAGCGGGGTCAACGAGCAGTACTTC. Its translation is CASSIAPSGVNEQYF.

The chain has TRBV7-9 and TRBJ1-1; the D gene is possibly TRBD1 (5 bases). Trimming stripped 5 bases from V and 1 base from J, with 14 bases between. Looked up from germline, CDR1 is SEHNR and CDR2 is FQNEAQ (reference sequence). This CDR3 spans 15 amino acids. CDR3 protein: CASSTWRGANTEAFF. The CDR3 coding sequence is TGTGCCAGCAGCACATGGAGGGGAGCGAACACTGAAGCTTTCTTT. The variable domain in full, completed from reference TRBV7-9 and TRBJ1-1, reads DTGVSQNPRHKITKRGQNVTFRCDPISEHNRLYWYRQTLGQGPEFLTYFQNEAQLEKSRLLSDRFSAERPKGSFSTLEIQRTEQGDSAMYLCASSTWRGANTEAFFGQGTRLTVV.

The chain joins TRBV7-2 to TRBJ2-7; TRBD2 might be the D (5 bases). The CDR3 is 17 amino acids. Germline loops: CDR1 SGHTA, CDR2 FQGNSA. V lost 6 bases to trimming and J lost 0 bases, with 21 bases between them. The CDR3 bases are TGTGCCAGCAGAGCGGAAGGTGGGAGACCGATCTCCTACGAGCAGTACTTC. Encoded protein: CASRAEGGRPISYEQYF.

This sequence joins TRBV7-9 and TRBJ2-7, with TRBD1 matching over 7 bases. Germline V gene data show CDR1 as SEHNR and CDR2 as FQNEAQ (reference sequence). The CDR3 has 14 residues. V trimming: 4 bases; J trimming: 6 bases; junction bases outside the gene matches: 9. As DNA, the CDR3 is TGTGCCAGCAGCTACCGACAGGGTATGGGCGAGCAGTACTTC. Its translation: CASSYRQGMGEQYF.

The chain carries TRBV6-4 and TRBJ2-3; D gene ambiguous. This CDR3 spans 13 amino acids. The germline CDR1 and CDR2 sequences are MRHNA and SNTAGT. V lost 5 bases and J 4 bases, leaving 10 bases between the germline ends. The CDR3, as DNA: TGTGCCAGCAGTCAAAGTATACCAGATACGCAGTATTTT. It specifies CASSQSIPDTQYF.

This clone was recorded only once. The chain links TRBV7-7 to TRBJ2-1, with a possible D match to TRBD2 (5 bases). The CDR3 extends over 14 amino acids. The V gene's germline CDR1 is SSHAT and CDR2 FNYEAQ (reference sequence). Trimming stripped 3 bases from V and 1 base from J, with 7 bases between. This CDR3 is CASSLTGSYNEQFF. CDR3 bases: TGTGCCAGCAGCTTGACGGGATCCTACAATGAGCAGTTCTTC.

The chain couples TRBV18 to TRBJ2-7, with TRBD2 matching 8 bases. Germline lookup yields CDR1 KGHSH and CDR2 LQKENI. The V and J ends lost 3 bases and 7 bases, in that order; junction bases with no gene match: 5. This CDR3 contains 13 residues. The CDR3 nucleotides read TGTGCCAGCTCACCCCTGACTAGCGAGGAGCAGTACTTC. Amino acids: CASSPLTSEEQYF. Variable domain in full (rest from reference TRBV18 and TRBJ2-7): NAGVMQNPRHLVRRRGQEARLRCSPMKGHSHVYWYRQLPEEGLKFMVYLQKENIIDESGMPKERFSAEFPKEGPSILRIQQVVRGDSAAYFCASSPLTSEEQYFGPGTRLTVT.

The CDR3 here is CASYKAGGIRGYTF. CDR3 bases: TGTGCCAGCTATAAGGCAGGGGGAATACGTGGCTACACCTTC. The chain couples TRBV2 to TRBJ1-2; TRBD1 matches 7 bases. The germline V gene has CDR1 SNHLY and CDR2 FYNNEI. The ends lost 8 bases at V and 7 bases at J; junction bases unmatched: 13. This CDR3 has 14 residues.

The chain joins TRBV29-1 to TRBJ1-2; the D is unclear. Germline V CDR1 and CDR2: SQVTM, ANQGSEA. The ends were cut back, 1 base at V and 4 bases at J, with 7 bases in the middle. The length of the CDR3 is 12 residues. The CDR3 sequence: CSVEALFYGYTF. For the CDR3, the DNA is TGCAGCGTTGAAGCGCTATTCTATGGCTACACCTTC.

This chain uses TRBV4-3 with TRBJ2-7; D gene unclear. With 0 bases removed from V and 0 bases from J, the gap between germline ends came to 9 bases. The CDR3 has 15 residues. The germline V gene encodes CDR1 LGHNA and CDR2 YSLEER. The CDR3 region has the DNA TGCGCCAGCAGCCAAGACCTGGCCGGCTCCTACGAGCAGTACTTC. Protein sequence: CASSQDLAGSYEQYF.

The V and J genes are TRBV5-1 and TRBJ2-2; 8 nucleotides agree with TRBD2. CDR3 length: 14 amino acids. V shed 3 bases, J shed 3 bases, and the junction held 1 base outside the gene matches. Germline assignment: CDR1 SGHRS and CDR2 YFSETQ. The CDR3 spells CASSSSGYTGELFF. CDR3 bases: TGCGCCAGCAGCTCTAGCGGGTACACCGGGGAGCTGTTTTTT. Supplemented by reference TRBV5-1 and TRBJ2-2, the full variable domain reads KAGVTQTPRYLIKTRGQQVTLSCSPISGHRSVSWYQQTPGQGLQFLFEYFSETQRNKGNFPGRFSGRQFSNSRSEMNVSTLELGDSALYLCASSSSGYTGELFFGEGSRLTVL.

This clone has a single count. The V gene is TRBV19, the J gene TRBJ2-7, with 9 bases that match TRBD2. Germline trimming cut 2 bases from V and 6 bases from J; bases unmatched to any gene: 5. Germline V gene sequence: CDR1 LNHDA, CDR2 SQIVND (reference sequence). The CDR3 is 14 residues long. The CDR3 is CASSISAGGPEQYF. The CDR3 bases are TGTGCCAGTAGTATATCGGCGGGAGGGCCCGAGCAGTACTTC.

The genes are TRBV19 and TRBJ2-7, with 8 bases that match TRBD2. This CDR3 contains 15 residues. CDR1 is LNHDA and CDR2 is SQIVND in the germline V gene (reference sequence). V shed 3 bases and J 7 bases; nucleotides not matched to a gene: 11. CDR3 in DNA: TGTGCCAGTAGTATTCTGCCAGTCCCGGGGGGGGAGCAGTACTTC. Translating it yields CASSILPVPGGEQYF.

This chain uses TRBV7-8 with TRBJ2-1, with 8 bases that match TRBD2. V lost 5 bases and J lost 8; bases outside the gene matches: 11. In germline, CDR1 is SGHVS, CDR2 FQNEAQ. The CDR3 loop spans 15 amino acids. The CDR3 spells CASSPPSGRPDEQFF. CDR3 coding DNA: TGTGCCAGCAGCCCGCCAAGCGGGAGACCAGATGAGCAGTTCTTC.

The chain carries TRBV11-2 and TRBJ2-7; 7 positions agree with TRBD1. V lost 3 bases to trimming and J lost 2 bases; unmatched junction nucleotides: 10. CDR3 length: 16 amino acids. CDR1 SGHAT and CDR2 FQNNGV come from the germline V gene. The CDR3 loop reads CASSLAGTAYAYEQYF. For the CDR3, the DNA is TGTGCCAGCAGCTTGGCCGGGACAGCTTACGCCTACGAGCAGTACTTC.

This clone was recorded once. The chain has TRBV5-5 and TRBJ1-2; D unclear. There are 14 residues in the CDR3. V shed 0 bases and J shed 4 bases, with 10 bases lying between them. Per the germline V gene, CDR1 is SGHKS and CDR2 is YYEKEE (reference sequence). CDR3 nucleotides: TGTGCCAGCAGCTTGGGCTCGGGATTCTATGGCTACACCTTC. Its translation is CASSLGSGFYGYTF.

The CDR3 sequence: CASSLPGLGGGGEQFF. CDR3 nucleotide sequence: TGTGCCAGCAGCTTACCAGGCCTCGGAGGTGGTGGTGAGCAGTTCTTC. The J gene is TRBJ2-1, the V gene TRBV7-9, with a possible D match to TRBD2 (5 bases). The V gene lost 2 bases and the J gene lost 9 bases, with 20 bases spanning the gap. Germline V gene data show CDR1 as SEHNR and CDR2 as FQNEAQ (reference sequence). This CDR3 region has 16 residues.

This clone was found once. The genes are TRBV29-1 and TRBJ2-3; 8 bases are a match to TRBD1. The CDR3 is 15 residues long. Trimming removed 7 bases from V and 5 bases from J; junction bases left unmatched: 14. Germline V gene sequence: CDR1 SQVTM, CDR2 ANQGSEA. The CDR3 nucleotides are TGCAGCGGAATTATCTCGGACAGGGAGGAAGATACGCAGTATTTT. It yields the protein CSGIISDREEDTQYF.

This clone was counted once. CDR3 amino acids: CASSPRLDRGDEQFF. CDR3 nucleotide sequence: TGTGCCAGCAGCCCAAGGCTAGACAGGGGGGATGAGCAGTTCTTC. The chain uses TRBV7-9 and TRBJ2-1, with 9 positions matching TRBD1. The CDR3 length is 15 residues. Germline V gives CDR1 SEHNR, CDR2 FQNEAQ (reference sequence). Trimming took 5 bases from V and 8 from J; bases not matched to a gene: 10.

The chain couples TRBV19 to TRBJ1-5; D is uncertain. This CDR3 region has 15 residues. V dropped 6 bases and J dropped 3 bases, with 15 bases sitting between them. In germline, CDR1 is LNHDA, CDR2 SQIVND (reference sequence). In DNA, the CDR3 is TGTGCCAGTAGCCCCCTCCTACCCTTCAATCAGCCCCAGCATTTT. This translates into CASSPLLPFNQPQHF. The full variable domain, in which reference TRBV19 and TRBJ1-5 provide the parts outside the CDR3, is DGGITQSPKYLFRKEGQNVTLSCEQNLNHDAMYWYRQDPGQGLRLIYYSQIVNDFQKGDIAEGYSVSREKKESFPLTVTSAQKNPTAFYLCASSPLLPFNQPQHFGDGTRLSIL.

The rearrangement uses TRBV6-5 and TRBJ1-2; D not resolved. Germline V gene sequence: CDR1 MNHEY, CDR2 SVGAGI. This CDR3 is 15 amino acids long. The ends were cut back, 0 bases at V and 5 bases at J, with 13 bases in the middle. The CDR3 DNA sequence: TGTGCCAGCAGTTACTCGCCAGAGGGAGATTATGGCTACACCTTC. Its translation is CASSYSPEGDYGYTF.

The rearrangement uses TRBV5-4 and TRBJ2-1, with unresolved D. This CDR3 has 15 residues. Trimming cost V 0 bases and J 12 bases, with 19 bases left between them. CDR1 and CDR2 from the germline V gene are SGHNT and YYREEE (reference sequence). CDR3 coding DNA: TGTGCCAGCAGCTTGGAGTTGACCGGATGGCCTGGGCAGTTCTTC. Translating gives CASSLELTGWPGQFF.

The rearrangement links TRBV25-1 to TRBJ2-5, with D perhaps TRBD1 (6 bases). Germline loops: CDR1 MGHDK, CDR2 SYGVNS. Trimming stripped 2 bases from V and 1 base from J, with 11 bases between. This CDR3 region has 15 residues. CDR3: CASSELLTGQETQYF. The DNA for the CDR3 is TGTGCCAGCAGTGAACTATTGACAGGCCAAGAGACCCAGTACTTC.